Each of the 19 T cell receptor beta chains below was sequenced from the same sample in a study of blood T cell repertoires in COVID-19. Using immunoSEQ multiplex PCR, the repertoire was profiled, and TCRdb retains in-frame clones only, with some absent. This table holds 150,000 to 200,000 clones, around 88% found once. The sample taken for sequencing was peripheral blood. These receptors all stem from a human donor in a cohort sampled during active COVID-19.

This chain uses TRBV28 with TRBJ1-5, with D hard to call. Deletions cut 2 bases from V and 6 bases from J, with 8 bases between. Germline V CDR1 and CDR2: MDHEN, SYDVKM. The CDR3 covers 13 residues. CDR3 nucleotides: TGTGCCAGCAGTTTACTGGGGAGTCAGCCCCAGCATTTT. Translation gives CASSLLGSQPQHF.

This chain joins TRBV3-1 (or the pseudogene TRBV3-2) and TRBJ2-3; 10 bases line up with TRBD1. The CDR3 runs 16 residues. Losses at the gene ends were 4 bases for V and 0 bases for J; bases not matched to a gene: 4. CDR1 and CDR2 from the germline V gene are LGHDT and YNNKEL (reference sequence). This chain's CDR3 is CASSPWDRGSTDTQYF. The CDR3 nucleotides read TGTGCCAGCAGCCCGTGGGACAGGGGTAGCACAGATACGCAGTATTTT.

This sequence joins TRBV19 and TRBJ2-1; 8 nucleotides align to TRBD2. With V trimmed by 4 bases and J by 9 bases, 11 bases remained unmatched. The germline gives CDR1 LNHDA, CDR2 SQIVND (reference sequence). CDR3 length: 15 residues. CDR3 sequence (DNA): TGTGCCAGTAGTACCGGACTAGCATCTCGCGGTGAGCAGTTCTTC. Residues: CASSTGLASRGEQFF.

In its sample, this clone was seen once. DNA of the CDR3: TGTGCCAGCATAGGACTAGCGGGGGGGCAGGGCAATGAGCAGTTCTTC. Residues: CASIGLAGGQGNEQFF. This chain connects TRBV2 to TRBJ2-1; the match to TRBD2 covers 15 bases. Germline lookup yields CDR1 SNHLY and CDR2 FYNNEI. After removal of 7 bases from V and 6 bases from J, the junction contained 7 bases not matched to a gene. There are 16 residues in the CDR3. Together with reference TRBV2 and TRBJ2-1, the CDR3 gives the full variable domain: EPEVTQTPSHQVTQMGQEVILRCVPISNHLYFYWYRQILGQKVEFLVSFYNNEISEKSEIFDDQFSVERPDGSNFTLKIRSTKLEDSAMYFCASIGLAGGQGNEQFFGPGTRLTVL.

This clone was detected a few times. The rearrangement links TRBV2 to TRBJ2-7; 14 bases match TRBD2. Germline-derived CDR1 and CDR2 are SNHLY and FYNNEI. CDR3 length equals 15 residues. V was pared by 6 bases and J by 4 bases, with 5 bases of the junction left unmatched. The CDR3 region is CASSAGTSGGYEQYF. The CDR3 coding sequence is TGTGCCAGCAGCGCCGGGACTAGCGGGGGATACGAGCAGTACTTC.

The chain has TRBV13 and TRBJ1-1; 7 bases align to TRBD1. CDR1 is PRHDT, CDR2 FYEKMQ, per germline (reference sequence). V shed 5 bases, J shed 3 bases, and the junction held 6 bases outside the gene matches. This CDR3 contains 14 residues. The CDR3 DNA is TGTGCCAGCAGCCTGACAGGGCCGGACACTGAAGCTTTCTTT. Protein product: CASSLTGPDTEAFF.

This rearrangement joins TRBV2 to TRBJ1-5; 9 bases line up with TRBD1. This CDR3 has 18 residues. Germline CDR1 SNHLY, CDR2 FYNNEI. The V and J ends lost 1 base and 6 bases, in that order; junction bases with no gene match: 13. The CDR3 DNA reads TGTGCCAGCAGTGAAGGGGTATTCGGGACAGGGAATATTCAGCCCCAGCATTTT. The encoded protein is CASSEGVFGTGNIQPQHF.

This clone was picked up a small number of times. The chain couples TRBV2 to TRBJ1-5; weak D call: TRBD1 (5 bases). Trimming stripped 2 bases from V and 5 bases from J, with 16 bases between. CDR1 and CDR2 (germline): SNHLY, FYNNEI. This CDR3 has 16 residues. The CDR3 sequence is CASSEWLRSRDQPQHF. CDR3 DNA: TGTGCCAGCAGTGAATGGTTGCGGAGCAGGGATCAGCCCCAGCATTTT. Drawing the rest from reference TRBV2 and TRBJ1-5, the complete variable domain is EPEVTQTPSHQVTQMGQEVILRCVPISNHLYFYWYRQILGQKVEFLVSFYNNEISEKSEIFDDQFSVERPDGSNFTLKIRSTKLEDSAMYFCASSEWLRSRDQPQHFGDGTRLSIL.

The chain has TRBV6-6 and TRBJ2-7; 11 nucleotides match TRBD1. CDR3 length: 16 amino acids. J was trimmed by 6 bases and V by 6 bases; bases with no gene match: 13. Germline CDR1 is MNHNY and CDR2 is SVGAGI (reference sequence). Here the CDR3 DNA reads TGTGCCAGCAGCCCCGGACAGGGGGCGAATTTTGGCGAGCAGTACTTC. This translates into CASSPGQGANFGEQYF.

In this sample, this clone turned up once. The chain joins TRBV6-2 or TRBV6-3 to TRBJ2-2; TRBD1 matches at 7 bases. This CDR3 comprises 16 residues. Per germline, CDR1 MNHEY and CDR2 SVGEGT. The junction had 8 bases not matched to a gene; V was cut back by 5 bases and J by 2 bases. The CDR3: CASSLFRGSNTGELFF. For the CDR3, the DNA is TGTGCCAGCAGTCTATTCAGGGGGAGTAACACCGGGGAGCTGTTTTTT.

J is TRBJ2-2 and V is TRBV30; 8 nucleotides line up with TRBD1. Trimming took 1 base from V and 2 from J; bases not matched to a gene: 6. Germline loops: CDR1 GTSNPN, CDR2 SVGIG (reference sequence). The CDR3 consists of 16 residues. The CDR3 spells CAWSGWQGANTGELFF. The CDR3 DNA follows: TGTGCCTGGAGTGGTTGGCAGGGGGCTAACACCGGGGAGCTGTTTTTT.

The CDR3 region has the DNA TGTGCCAGCAGTGAAGCCGGCGGGGGGCTTCGCGAGCAGTACTTC. Protein product: CASSEAGGGLREQYF. J is TRBJ2-7 and V is TRBV6-1; TRBD2 matches 8 bases. From germline, CDR1 is MNHNS and CDR2 SASEGT. The V segment lost 0 bases and the J segment 6 bases; nucleotides outside the gene matches: 7. This CDR3 has 15 amino acids.

The chain uses TRBV7-3 and TRBJ2-7; 16 positions agree with TRBD2. Near its end, the DNA agrees better with TRBJ2-1, so the J call may be wrong. Germline loops: CDR1 SGHTA, CDR2 FQGTGA. CDR3 length: 17 residues. The CDR3 DNA sequence: TGTGCCAGCAGCTTAGCGGGGACTAGCGGGGGGGCTTATGAGCAGTTCTTC. It yields the protein CASSLAGTSGGAYEQFF.

This chain joins TRBV27 and TRBJ2-3; 8 bases are shared with TRBD2. CDR3 length: 16 residues. V gave up 5 bases and J gave up 1 base; unmatched junction bases: 8. Germline V CDR1 and CDR2: MNHEY, SMNVEV (reference sequence). CDR3 DNA sequence: TGTGCCAGCAGTCTGGCCCGTAGCGGGGGCACAGATACGCAGTATTTT. It translates to CASSLARSGGTDTQYF.

The V call is TRBV20-1, the J call TRBJ1-2; no reliable D call. The V end lost 1 base, the J end lost 8 bases, and 8 bases lay between the germline ends. The CDR3 extends over 11 amino acids. CDR1 is DFQATT, CDR2 SNEGSKA, per germline (reference sequence). Here the CDR3 reads CSARVPGGYTF. The CDR3 DNA sequence: TGCAGTGCTAGAGTACCGGGGGGCTACACCTTC.

The V and J genes are TRBV7-9 and TRBJ2-1; D is perhaps TRBD1 (5 bases). Germline CDR1 is SEHNR and CDR2 is FQNEAQ (reference sequence). V was cut by 5 bases and J by 7 bases, with 9 bases left in between. The CDR3 consists of 12 residues. The CDR3 region is CASSLGANEQFF. The CDR3 DNA sequence: TGTGCCAGCAGCCTTGGGGCGAATGAGCAGTTCTTC. The full variable domain, its missing parts supplied by reference TRBV7-9 and TRBJ2-1, is DTGVSQNPRHKITKRGQNVTFRCDPISEHNRLYWYRQTLGQGPEFLTYFQNEAQLEKSRLLSDRFSAERPKGSFSTLEIQRTEQGDSAMYLCASSLGANEQFFGPGTRLTVL.

V usage is TRBV7-2 and J usage is TRBJ2-4; the D gene is possibly TRBD2 (6 bases). Germline CDR1 and CDR2: SGHTA and FQGNSA. This CDR3 has 16 residues. Deletions cut 1 base from V and 0 bases from J, with 10 bases between. In DNA, the CDR3 is TGTGCCAGCAGCTTAGAGGGCGGGGTAGCCAAAAACATTCAGTACTTC. It is translated as CASSLEGGVAKNIQYF.

This rearrangement joins TRBV19 to TRBJ2-7, with D hard to call. The germline V gene has CDR1 LNHDA and CDR2 SQIVND (reference sequence). The CDR3 loop spans 14 amino acids. The ends were cut back, 3 bases at V and 0 bases at J, with 9 bases in the middle. DNA of the CDR3: TGTGCCAGTAGTATGGGCCCGAGCTCCTACGAGCAGTACTTC. It encodes CASSMGPSSYEQYF.

The chain has TRBV30 and TRBJ2-7; possible D gene TRBD1, 5 bases. With 3 bases removed from V and 4 bases from J, the gap between germline ends came to 13 bases. The CDR3 totals 13 residues. Germline CDR1 is GTSNPN and CDR2 is SVGIG (reference sequence). This chain's CDR3 is CAWRGRAGYEQYF. The CDR3 region has the DNA TGTGCCTGGAGGGGCAGGGCTGGGTACGAGCAGTACTTC.